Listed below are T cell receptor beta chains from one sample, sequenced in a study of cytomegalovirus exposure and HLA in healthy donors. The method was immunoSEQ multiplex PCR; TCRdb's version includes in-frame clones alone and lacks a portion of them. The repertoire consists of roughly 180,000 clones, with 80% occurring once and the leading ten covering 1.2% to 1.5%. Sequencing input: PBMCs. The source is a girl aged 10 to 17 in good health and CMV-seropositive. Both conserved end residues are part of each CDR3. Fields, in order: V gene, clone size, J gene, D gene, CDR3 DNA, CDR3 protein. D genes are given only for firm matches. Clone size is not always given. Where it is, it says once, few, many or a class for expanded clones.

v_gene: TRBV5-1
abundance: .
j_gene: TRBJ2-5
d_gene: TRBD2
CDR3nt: TGCGCCAGCAGCGGAACGCCTAGCGGGACCCCGTGGGAGCAGTACTTC
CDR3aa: CASSGTPSGTPWEQYF

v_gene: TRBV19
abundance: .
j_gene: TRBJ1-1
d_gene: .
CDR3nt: TGTGCCAGTAGTATCGACAGGACGAACACTGAAGCTTTCTTT
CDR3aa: CASSIDRTNTEAFF

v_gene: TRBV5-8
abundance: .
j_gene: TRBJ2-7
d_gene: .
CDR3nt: TGTGCCAGCAGCTTGGGGGGGCTGGATATGAAGCGGCGCTACGAGCAGTACTTC
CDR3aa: CASSLGGLDMKRRYEQYF

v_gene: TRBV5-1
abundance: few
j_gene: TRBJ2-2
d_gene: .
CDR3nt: TGCGCCAGCAGCGGCCCGACCCGGGATCTAAACACCGGGGAGCTGTTTTTT
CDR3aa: CASSGPTRDLNTGELFF

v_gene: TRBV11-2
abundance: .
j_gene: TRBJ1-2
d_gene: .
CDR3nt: TGTGCCAGCAGCCTCGGTCCCGCCAGGGGAGTAGACTATGGCTACACCTTC
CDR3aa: CASSLGPARGVDYGYTF

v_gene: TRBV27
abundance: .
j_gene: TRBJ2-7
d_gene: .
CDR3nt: TGTGCCAGCAGTCTGGACCGGGACTGGTCCTTCGAGCAGTACTTC
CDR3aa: CASSLDRDWSFEQYF

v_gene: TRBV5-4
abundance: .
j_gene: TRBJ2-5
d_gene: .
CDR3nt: TGTGCCAGCAGCTTATCTAGCGTCCAAGAGACCCAGTACTTC
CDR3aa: CASSLSSVQETQYF

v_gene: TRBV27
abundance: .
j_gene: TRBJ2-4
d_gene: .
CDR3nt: TGTGCCAGCAGTCCAACTCTAGGGGCGGCCAAAAACATTCAGTACTTC
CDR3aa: CASSPTLGAAKNIQYF

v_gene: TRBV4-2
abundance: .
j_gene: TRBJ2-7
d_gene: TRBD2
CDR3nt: TGTGCCAGCAGCCAAGTTTATTCCAGCGGGACCTACGAGCAGTACTTC
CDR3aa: CASSQVYSSGTYEQYF

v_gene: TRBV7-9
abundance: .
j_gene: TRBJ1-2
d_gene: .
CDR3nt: TGTGCCAGCAGCTTAGGGGCAGGGTACACGTATGGCTACACCTTC
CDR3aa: CASSLGAGYTYGYTF

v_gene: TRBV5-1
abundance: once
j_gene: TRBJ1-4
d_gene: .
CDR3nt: TGCGCCAGCAGCAGATACGGGATCGATGAAAAACTGTTTTTT
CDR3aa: CASSRYGIDEKLFF

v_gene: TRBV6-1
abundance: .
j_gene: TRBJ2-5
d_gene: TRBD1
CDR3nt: TGTGCCAGCAAACTAACAGGGGGCTCCCAAGAGACCCAGTACTTC
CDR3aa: CASKLTGGSQETQYF

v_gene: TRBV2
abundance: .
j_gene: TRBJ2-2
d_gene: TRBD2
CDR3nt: TGTGCCAGCCAACTTTGGGGGGGGAACACCGGGGAGCTGTTTTTT
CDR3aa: CASQLWGGNTGELFF

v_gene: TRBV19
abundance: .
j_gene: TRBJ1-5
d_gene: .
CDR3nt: TGTGCCAGTAGTACGACGGGGGATCAGCCCCAGCATTTT
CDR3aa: CASSTTGDQPQHF

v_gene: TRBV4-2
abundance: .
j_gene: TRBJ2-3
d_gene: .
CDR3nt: TGTGCCAGCAGCCAAGTGAGGGATTCGGTGGATACGCAGTATTTT
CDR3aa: CASSQVRDSVDTQYF

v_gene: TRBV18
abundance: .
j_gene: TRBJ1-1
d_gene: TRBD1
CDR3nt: TGTGCCAGCTCACCTTCACAGGGGGTTAGAACTGAAGCTTTCTTT
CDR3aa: CASSPSQGVRTEAFF

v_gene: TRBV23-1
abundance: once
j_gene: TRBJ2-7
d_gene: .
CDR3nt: TGCGCCAGCAGTCAATCCCCCAGGGGGGTCCTTGGGTACGAGCAGTACTTC
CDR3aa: CASSQSPRGVLGYEQYF

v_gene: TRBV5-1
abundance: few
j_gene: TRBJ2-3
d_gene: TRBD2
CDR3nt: TGCGCCAGCAGCTTGGTTCCGCTAGCGGAAAGCACAGATACGCAGTATTTT
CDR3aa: CASSLVPLAESTDTQYF

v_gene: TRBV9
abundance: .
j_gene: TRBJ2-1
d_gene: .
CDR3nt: TGTGCCAGCAGCTTTACCGGGAGTACGGATGAGCAGTTCTTC
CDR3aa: CASSFTGSTDEQFF

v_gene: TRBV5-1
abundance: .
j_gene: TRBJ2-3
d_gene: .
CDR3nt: TGCGCCAGCAGCTTGAAAGGAGAGGGCACAGATACGCAGTATTTT
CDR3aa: CASSLKGEGTDTQYF

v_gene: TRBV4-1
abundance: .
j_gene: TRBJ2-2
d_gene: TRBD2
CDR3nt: TGCGCCAGCAGCCAAGATGCACGGGACCCGACTAGCGGAACCGGGGAGCTGTTTTTT
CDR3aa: CASSQDARDPTSGTGELFF

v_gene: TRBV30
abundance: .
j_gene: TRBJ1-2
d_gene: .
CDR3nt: TGTGCCTGGAGTTCTGGGAGGGACTATGGCTACACCTTC
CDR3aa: CAWSSGRDYGYTF

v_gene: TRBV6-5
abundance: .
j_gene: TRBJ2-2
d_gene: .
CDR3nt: TGTGCCAGCAGTTACTCGACGGCAGGGGTAGCCGGGGAGCTGTTTTTT
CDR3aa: CASSYSTAGVAGELFF

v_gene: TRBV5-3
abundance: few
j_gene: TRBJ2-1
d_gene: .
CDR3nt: TGTGCCAGAAGCCCTAATTGGAGCTCCTACAATGAGCAGTTCTTC
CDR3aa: CARSPNWSSYNEQFF

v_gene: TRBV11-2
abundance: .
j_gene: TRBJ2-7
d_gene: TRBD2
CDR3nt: TGTGCCAGCAGCCTCCTTGGGGAGGGTGTTTACGAGCAGTACTTC
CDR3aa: CASSLLGEGVYEQYF

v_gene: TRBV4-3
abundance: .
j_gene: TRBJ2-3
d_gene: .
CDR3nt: TGCGCCAGCAGCCAAGATCGAGCCACAGATACGCAGTATTTT
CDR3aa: CASSQDRATDTQYF

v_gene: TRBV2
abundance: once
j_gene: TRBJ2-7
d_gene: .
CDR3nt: TGTGCCAGCAGTGGAGGAGGTCACGAGCAGTACTTC
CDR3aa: CASSGGGHEQYF

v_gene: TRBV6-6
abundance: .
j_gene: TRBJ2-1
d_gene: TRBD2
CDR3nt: TGTGCCAGCAGGGGGGACTACCGATACTACAATGAGCAGTTCTTC
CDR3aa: CASRGDYRYYNEQFF

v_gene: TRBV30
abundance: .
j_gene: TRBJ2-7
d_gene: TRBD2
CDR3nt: TGTGCCTGGAGTCCGGGGGGGGTGCCCTACGAGCAGTACTTC
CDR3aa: CAWSPGGVPYEQYF

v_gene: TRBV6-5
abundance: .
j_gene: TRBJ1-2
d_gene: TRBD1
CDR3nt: TGTGCCAGCCGACAAGGAGGGGGCGACTATGGCTACACCTTC
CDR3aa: CASRQGGGDYGYTF

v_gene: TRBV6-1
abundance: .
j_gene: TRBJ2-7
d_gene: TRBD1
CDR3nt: TGTGCCAGCAGTGGATTTGAGGGACAGGGCGGGAACGAGCAGTACTTC
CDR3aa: CASSGFEGQGGNEQYF

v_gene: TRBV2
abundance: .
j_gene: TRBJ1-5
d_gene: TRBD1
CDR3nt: TGTGCCAGCAGCCCCGGACAGGGCGGGCAGCCCCAGCATTTT
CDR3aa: CASSPGQGGQPQHF

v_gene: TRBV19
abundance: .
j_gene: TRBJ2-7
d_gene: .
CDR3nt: TGTGCCAGTAGTATAGGAGGGTTTACGTCCTACGAGCAGTACTTC
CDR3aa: CASSIGGFTSYEQYF

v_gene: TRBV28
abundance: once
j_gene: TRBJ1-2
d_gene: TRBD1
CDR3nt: TGTGCCAGCAGCTTACCGAGGACAGGGTATGGCTACACCTTC
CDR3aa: CASSLPRTGYGYTF

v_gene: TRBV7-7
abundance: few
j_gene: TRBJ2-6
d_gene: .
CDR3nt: TGTGCTAGCAGCTTAGGCCAGTTCGGGGCCAACGTCCTGACTTTC
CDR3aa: CASSLGQFGANVLTF

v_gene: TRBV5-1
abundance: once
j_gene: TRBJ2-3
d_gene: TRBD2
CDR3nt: TGCGCCAGCAGCTTGGGAGCTCTAGCGGGAGCCACAGATACGCAGTATTTT
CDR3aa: CASSLGALAGATDTQYF

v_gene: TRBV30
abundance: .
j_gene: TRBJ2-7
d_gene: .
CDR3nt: TGTGCCTGGAGTGTAGGGCTAGCAATCTCCTACGAGCAGTACTTC
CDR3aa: CAWSVGLAISYEQYF

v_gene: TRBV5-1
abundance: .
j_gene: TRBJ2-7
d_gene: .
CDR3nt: TGCGCCAGCAGCTTAGTGTCCCTCTCGGGGAGTGAGCAGTACTTC
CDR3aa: CASSLVSLSGSEQYF

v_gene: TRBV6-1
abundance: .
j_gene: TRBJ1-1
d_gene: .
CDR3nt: TGTGCCAGCAGTAGCTTTGGGAGTAGCACTGAAGCTTTCTTT
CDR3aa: CASSSFGSSTEAFF

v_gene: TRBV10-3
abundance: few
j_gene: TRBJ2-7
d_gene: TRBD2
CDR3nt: TGTGCCATCAGTGAGCGGGCTAGCGGCCGCTCCTACGAGCAGTACTTC
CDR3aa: CAISERASGRSYEQYF

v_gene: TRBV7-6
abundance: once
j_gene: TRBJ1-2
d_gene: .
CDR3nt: TGTGCCAGCAGCTTAGGGGCAAACTCCTATGGCTACACCTTC
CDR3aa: CASSLGANSYGYTF

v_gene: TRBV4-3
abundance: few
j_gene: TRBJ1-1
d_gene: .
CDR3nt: TGCGCCAGCAGCCAAGATGGTATAAGCGAAGCTTTCTTT
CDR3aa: CASSQDGISEAFF

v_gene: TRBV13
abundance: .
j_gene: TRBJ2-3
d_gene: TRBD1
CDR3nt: TGTGCCAGCAGCTTAGCAGGGACAGCCACAGATACGCAGTATTTT
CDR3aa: CASSLAGTATDTQYF

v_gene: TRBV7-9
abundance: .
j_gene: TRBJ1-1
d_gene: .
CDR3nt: TGTGCCAGCAGCTTAGACAGGCCCTTGCCTGAAGCTTTCTTT
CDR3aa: CASSLDRPLPEAFF

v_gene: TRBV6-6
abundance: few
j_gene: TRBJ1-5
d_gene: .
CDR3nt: TGTGCCAGCAGTTACTCCCGGGAGGTCAATCAGCCCCAGCATTTT
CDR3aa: CASSYSREVNQPQHF

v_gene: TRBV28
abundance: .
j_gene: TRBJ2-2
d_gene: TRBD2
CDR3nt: TGTGCCAGCAGTTATGGCGGGAGATCAACCGGGGAGCTGTTTTTT
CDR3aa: CASSYGGRSTGELFF

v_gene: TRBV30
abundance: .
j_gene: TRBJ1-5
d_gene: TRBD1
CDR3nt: TGTGCCTGGAGTTATTTCGGGACAGCAGATCAGCCCCAGCATTTT
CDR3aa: CAWSYFGTADQPQHF

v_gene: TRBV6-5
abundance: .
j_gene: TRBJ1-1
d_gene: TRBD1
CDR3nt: TGTGCCAGCAGTCCAGGGGGCCTCACTGAAGCTTTCTTT
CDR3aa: CASSPGGLTEAFF

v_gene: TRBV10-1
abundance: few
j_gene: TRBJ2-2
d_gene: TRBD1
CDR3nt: TGCGCCAGCAGTCCGCTCCGGGACAGGGCCTTCACCGGGGAGCTGTTTTTT
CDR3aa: CASSPLRDRAFTGELFF

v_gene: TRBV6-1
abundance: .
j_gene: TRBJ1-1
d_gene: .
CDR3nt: TGTGCCAGCAGTGAAGTTCTTTTTGGGGGGGGCGCGTCTGACACTGAAGCTTTCTTT
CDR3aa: CASSEVLFGGGASDTEAFF